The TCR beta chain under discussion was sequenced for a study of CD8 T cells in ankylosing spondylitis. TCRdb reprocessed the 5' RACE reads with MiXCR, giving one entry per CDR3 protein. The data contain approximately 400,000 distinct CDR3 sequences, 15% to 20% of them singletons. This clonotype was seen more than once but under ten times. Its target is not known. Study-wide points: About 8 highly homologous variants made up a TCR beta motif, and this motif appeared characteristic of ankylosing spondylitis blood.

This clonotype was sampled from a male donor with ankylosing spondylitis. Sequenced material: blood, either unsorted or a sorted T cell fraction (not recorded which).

The CDR3 DNA follows: TGCAGTGCTAGTGCGGGACCGATCTCTGGAAACACCATATATTTT. Translation: CSASAGPISGNTIYF. The chain carries TRBV20-1 and TRBJ1-3; possible D gene TRBD1, 5 bases. Looked up from germline, CDR1 is DFQATT and CDR2 is SNEGSKA (reference sequence). The CDR3 is 15 amino acids. The V end was cut by 3 bases, the J end by 0 bases, with 12 bases between.